Below are 13 T cell receptor beta chains sequenced from a single sample in a study of PD-L1 blockade in urothelial cancer. Data came from immunoSEQ multiplex PCR; TCRdb stores just in-frame clones and leaves some out. The data contain 30,000 to 40,000 clones, around 34% of them singletons. Specimen: tumor tissue, collected before atezolizumab (anti-PD-L1) treatment. Receptors originate from a man aged 55 to 70 with urothelial cancer.

This chain joins TRBV19 and TRBJ1-2; D is undetermined. Germline assignment: CDR1 LNHDA and CDR2 SQIVND (reference sequence). With 7 bases removed from V and 6 bases from J, the gap between germline ends came to 15 bases. The CDR3 extends over 13 amino acids. The CDR3 DNA reads TGTGCCAGTACCCGGATGGAGACGAATGGCTACACCTTC. Its protein is CASTRMETNGYTF. The complete variable domain, with remaining parts taken from reference TRBV19 and TRBJ1-2, reads DGGITQSPKYLFRKEGQNVTLSCEQNLNHDAMYWYRQDPGQGLRLIYYSQIVNDFQKGDIAEGYSVSREKKESFPLTVTSAQKNPTAFYLCASTRMETNGYTFGSGTRLTVV.

The sample holds a few counts of this clone. V gene TRBV6-8 combines with J gene TRBJ2-7; maybe TRBD2 (6 bases). The CDR3 sequence is 17 residues long. The germline V and J ends were trimmed by 6 bases and 0 bases, with 21 bases remaining between them. Germline CDR1 MNHGY, CDR2 SAAAGT. The CDR3, as DNA: TGTGCCAGCAGCCCCAGGGCTCTAGCGCTTAGCTCCTACGAGCAGTACTTC. This sequence encodes CASSPRALALSSYEQYF.

This chain joins TRBV19 and TRBJ2-5, with 7 bases identical to TRBD2. The CDR3 sequence is 14 residues long. Germline lookup yields CDR1 LNHDA and CDR2 SQIVND (reference sequence). J was trimmed by 5 bases and V by 8 bases; bases with no gene match: 11. The CDR3 loop is CASRKAGVRETQYF. CDR3 bases: TGTGCCAGTCGTAAGGCGGGAGTCCGGGAGACCCAGTACTTC.

This rearrangement joins TRBV19 to TRBJ2-1; 11 bases map to TRBD2. J was trimmed by 5 bases and V by 4 bases; bases with no gene match: 13. The CDR3 sequence is 18 residues long. Germline values: CDR1 LNHDA, CDR2 SQIVND (reference sequence). The CDR3 loop reads CASSKLNSGRAPHNEQFF. As DNA, the CDR3 is TGTGCCAGTAGTAAGCTTAATAGCGGGAGGGCCCCCCACAATGAGCAGTTCTTC.

This chain links TRBV5-1 with TRBJ2-2; no reliable D call. Germline V gene lookup returns CDR1 SGHRS and CDR2 YFSETQ. The CDR3 runs to 16 residues. The V end was cut by 0 bases, the J end by 0 bases, with 9 bases between. CDR3 sequence reads: CASSLGDRTNTGELFF. The CDR3 DNA reads as TGCGCCAGCAGCTTGGGGGATAGAACGAACACCGGGGAGCTGTTTTTT.

This clone was seen a few times. V gene TRBV28 combines with J gene TRBJ1-4; D gene uncertain. The CDR3 contains 15 residues. CDR1 is MDHEN, CDR2 SYDVKM, per germline. V was cut by 5 bases and J by 2 bases, with 12 bases left in between. The CDR3 loop reads CASSPHVGTNEKLFF. For the CDR3, the DNA is TGTGCCAGCAGTCCTCACGTGGGGACTAATGAAAAACTGTTTTTT. Variable domain in full (rest from reference TRBV28 and TRBJ1-4): DVKVTQSSRYLVKRTGEKVFLECVQDMDHENMFWYRQDPGLGLRLIYFSYDVKMKEKGDIPEGYSVSREKKERFSLILESASTNQTSMYLCASSPHVGTNEKLFFGSGTQLSVL.

The rearrangement joins TRBV6-8 to TRBJ1-2; possibly TRBD1 for D (6 bases). Germline CDR1 and CDR2: MNHGY and SAAAGT. The CDR3 has 17 residues. The V gene lost 5 bases and the J gene lost 4 bases, with 23 bases spanning the gap. The CDR3 reads CASSGKLPTGSSYGYTF. The DNA for the CDR3 is TGTGCCAGCAGTGGGAAACTACCAACAGGGTCCAGCTATGGCTACACCTTC.

The sample holds a few counts of this clone. The chain recombines TRBV11-3 with TRBJ2-2; D ambiguous. The germline V and J ends were trimmed by 6 bases and 3 bases, with 11 bases remaining between them. In germline, CDR1 is SGHNT, CDR2 YENEEA. The CDR3 loop spans 14 amino acids. CDR3 sequence: CASSRQWDTGELFF. The CDR3 DNA reads TGTGCCAGCAGTCGGCAATGGGACACCGGGGAGCTGTTTTTT.

This clone was seen more than once but under ten times. The chain recombines TRBV9 with TRBJ1-2; D is unresolved. The CDR3 has 14 amino acids. CDR1 is SGDLS and CDR2 is YYNGEE in the germline V gene. V shed 2 bases and J shed 0 bases, with 8 bases lying between them. In nucleotides, the CDR3 is TGTGCCAGCAGCGTCGGAGAATCTAACTATGGCTACACCTTC. It translates to CASSVGESNYGYTF. Full variable domain (rest looked up from reference TRBV9 and TRBJ1-2): DSGVTQTPKHLITATGQRVTLRCSPRSGDLSVYWYQQSLDQGLQFLIQYYNGEERAKGNILERFSAQQFPDLHSELNLSSLELGDSALYFCASSVGESNYGYTFGSGTRLTVV.

V gene TRBV29-1 combines with J gene TRBJ2-7, with D uncertain. The ends were cut back, 4 bases at V and 3 bases at J, with 13 bases in the middle. Germline CDR1 SQVTM, CDR2 ANQGSEA. CDR3 length equals 13 residues. The CDR3 region has the DNA TGCAGCGTTGTTGGGCAGGAGCTCTACGAGCAGTACTTC. As protein: CSVVGQELYEQYF.

This rearrangement joins TRBV18 to TRBJ2-7, with D uncertain. Germline CDR1 and CDR2: KGHSH and LQKENI. CDR3 length: 14 residues. The V end lost 0 bases, the J end lost 2 bases, and 8 bases lay between the germline ends. DNA for the CDR3: TGTGCCAGCTCACCACCGCGACCGCCCTACGAGCAGTACTTC. Its translation: CASSPPRPPYEQYF.

This clone was recorded at least ten times. The chain combines TRBV6-8 with TRBJ2-5, with TRBD1 matching over 10 bases. Germline V gene lookup returns CDR1 MNHGY and CDR2 SAAAGT. This CDR3 comprises 15 residues. The junction had 15 bases not matched to a gene; V was cut back by 7 bases and J by 10 bases. The CDR3 protein is CASTDISTGGRDQYF. CDR3 bases: TGTGCCAGCACCGACATCTCGACAGGGGGCAGAGACCAGTACTTC.

This clone has just a few counts. V and J are TRBV6-8 and TRBJ1-2; D remains unclear. The CDR3 runs to 16 residues. Germline CDR1 and CDR2: MNHGY and SAAAGT. The V and J ends lost 7 bases and 8 bases respectively, with 26 bases between them. CDR3 region: CASKLRPAQSVGGYTF. The CDR3 DNA reads as TGTGCCAGCAAGTTACGTCCAGCCCAATCCGTGGGAGGCTACACCTTC.